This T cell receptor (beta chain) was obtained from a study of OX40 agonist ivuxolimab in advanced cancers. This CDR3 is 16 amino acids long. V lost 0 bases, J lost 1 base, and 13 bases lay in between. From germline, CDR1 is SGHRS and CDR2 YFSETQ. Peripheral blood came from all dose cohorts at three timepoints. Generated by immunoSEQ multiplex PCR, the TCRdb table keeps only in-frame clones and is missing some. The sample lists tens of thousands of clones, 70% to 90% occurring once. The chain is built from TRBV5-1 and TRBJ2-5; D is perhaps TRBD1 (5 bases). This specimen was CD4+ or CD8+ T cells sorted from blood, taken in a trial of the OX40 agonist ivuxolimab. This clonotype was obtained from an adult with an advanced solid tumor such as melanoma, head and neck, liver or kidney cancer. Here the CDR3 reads CASSLAAGAGQETQYF. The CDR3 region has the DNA TGCGCCAGCAGCTTGGCCGCTGGGGCAGGCCAAGAGACCCAGTACTTC.